This TCR beta chain was recovered during a study of Ad26.COV2.S vaccination and SARS-CoV-2 variants. This table comes from immunoSEQ multiplex PCR, and its TCRdb copy is limited to in-frame clones, with some not included. The sample lists some 500,000 clones, nearly 90% occurring once. Noted treatment: some 19 received Ad26.COV2.S at low or high dose, single or two shots; 5 received placebo; per-sample allocation not given. Sampling took place 63 days after the first vaccine or placebo injection. It was an adult aged 18-55 years in Boston who was the donor. V was shortened by 3 bases and J by 4 bases, with 19 bases between the two germline ends. The CDR3 totals 16 residues. Germline loops: CDR1 SGHRS, CDR2 YFSETQ.

The chain employs TRBV5-1 and TRBJ1-2; tentative D call: TRBD1 (6 bases). The starting material was peripheral blood, obtained in a trial of Ad26.COV2.S vaccine versus placebo. This receptor was obtained from a person aged 18-60 years who received the Ad26.COV2.S COVID-19 vaccine or a placebo. CDR3 loop: CASSSGTGHTLYGYTF. CDR3 DNA: TGCGCCAGCAGCTCGGGAACGGGACACACCCTCTATGGCTACACCTTC.